Listed below are T cell receptor beta chains from one sample, sequenced in a study of long-term antiretroviral therapy in people with HIV. The data were produced by immunoSEQ multiplex PCR, yet TCRdb's version contains in-frame clones alone and is incomplete. The profile shows fewer than 35,000 clones, 95% to 98% of them singletons. The specimen comprised unsorted PBMCs, sampled 6.9 years after starting antiretroviral therapy. The receptors were sampled from a man aged 25 to 45 with HIV. The CDR3 runs from the conserved cysteine through the conserved F or W. D genes are given only for firm matches. Part of the rows lack a size; the others show once, few, many or a class for expanded clones.

clone size: -
J gene: TRBJ1-5
V gene: TRBV21-1
D gene: -
CDR3 protein: CASSKARGGNQPQHF
CDR3 DNA: TGTGCCAGCAGCAAAGCGCGAGGTGGGAATCAGCCCCAGCATTTT

clone size: -
J gene: TRBJ2-5
V gene: TRBV13
D gene: -
CDR3 protein: CASSPGDWGETQYF
CDR3 DNA: TGTGCCAGCAGCCCCGGGGACTGGGGGGAGACCCAGTACTTC

clone size: -
J gene: TRBJ2-1
V gene: TRBV7-9
D gene: -
CDR3 protein: CASSLESEQFF
CDR3 DNA: TGTGCCAGCAGCTTAGAGTCTGAGCAGTTCTTC

clone size: -
J gene: TRBJ1-5
V gene: TRBV7-8
D gene: -
CDR3 protein: CASSLVDGEQPQHF
CDR3 DNA: TGTGCCAGCAGCTTAGTTGATGGGGAGCAGCCCCAGCATTTT

clone size: -
J gene: TRBJ2-7
V gene: TRBV7-8
D gene: -
CDR3 protein: CASILNPRGYEQYF
CDR3 DNA: TGTGCCAGCATCCTTAACCCCCGGGGCTACGAGCAGTACTTC

clone size: -
J gene: TRBJ2-3
V gene: TRBV5-4
D gene: -
CDR3 protein: CASSSPRGANTDTQYF
CDR3 DNA: TGTGCCAGCAGCTCTCCCCGGGGGGCGAACACAGATACGCAGTATTTT

clone size: -
J gene: TRBJ2-3
V gene: TRBV30
D gene: TRBD2
CDR3 protein: CAWSLTSGITDTQYF
CDR3 DNA: TGTGCCTGGAGTCTGACTAGCGGGATCACAGATACGCAGTATTTT

clone size: -
J gene: TRBJ2-5
V gene: TRBV5-1
D gene: -
CDR3 protein: CASSQDAGKETQYF
CDR3 DNA: TGCGCCAGCAGCCAGGACGCGGGGAAAGAGACCCAGTACTTC

clone size: -
J gene: TRBJ1-4
V gene: TRBV4-2
D gene: -
CDR3 protein: CASSQGGQGAKLFF
CDR3 DNA: TGTGCCAGCAGCCAAGGAGGGCAGGGCGCGAAACTGTTTTTT

clone size: -
J gene: TRBJ2-5
V gene: TRBV7-2
D gene: -
CDR3 protein: CASSLMTGQETQYF
CDR3 DNA: TGTGCCAGCAGCTTAATGACAGGTCAAGAGACCCAGTACTTC

clone size: -
J gene: TRBJ2-2
V gene: TRBV2
D gene: -
CDR3 protein: CASSDGRVGGELFF
CDR3 DNA: TGTGCCAGCAGTGACGGCAGGGTGGGAGGGGAGCTGTTTTTT

clone size: -
J gene: TRBJ1-6
V gene: TRBV6-6
D gene: -
CDR3 protein: CASIGTGSSYNSPLHF
CDR3 DNA: TGTGCCAGCATAGGTACAGGGAGCTCCTATAATTCACCCCTCCACTTT

clone size: -
J gene: TRBJ2-7
V gene: TRBV28
D gene: TRBD1
CDR3 protein: CASSLVRTGGHEQYF
CDR3 DNA: TGTGCCAGCAGTTTAGTCCGGACAGGGGGTCACGAGCAGTACTTC

clone size: -
J gene: TRBJ2-7
V gene: TRBV19
D gene: -
CDR3 protein: CASSIASESSYEQYF
CDR3 DNA: TGTGCCAGTAGTATAGCTAGCGAAAGCTCCTACGAGCAGTACTTC

clone size: -
J gene: TRBJ2-1
V gene: TRBV7-3
D gene: TRBD2
CDR3 protein: CASSSTGLAGNEQFF
CDR3 DNA: TGTGCCAGCAGCTCGACCGGACTAGCGGGCAATGAGCAGTTCTTC

clone size: -
J gene: TRBJ1-2
V gene: TRBV28
D gene: TRBD1
CDR3 protein: CASSFLQGRTNGYTF
CDR3 DNA: TGTGCCAGCAGTTTTCTACAGGGGAGGACGAATGGCTACACCTTC

clone size: -
J gene: TRBJ2-1
V gene: TRBV2
D gene: TRBD2
CDR3 protein: CASRRGTSGIVEQFF
CDR3 DNA: TGTGCCAGCAGGAGAGGGACTAGCGGGATAGTTGAGCAGTTCTTC

clone size: -
J gene: TRBJ2-5
V gene: TRBV2
D gene: -
CDR3 protein: CASSGIRDFEYF
CDR3 DNA: TGTGCCAGCAGTGGCATCCGGGACTTTGAGTACTTC

clone size: few
J gene: TRBJ1-6
V gene: TRBV5-5
D gene: TRBD1
CDR3 protein: CASSFGTGDNSPLHF
CDR3 DNA: TGTGCCAGCAGCTTCGGGACAGGGGATAATTCACCCCTCCACTTT

clone size: -
J gene: TRBJ2-3
V gene: TRBV6-5
D gene: -
CDR3 protein: CASSYGGRGDTQYF
CDR3 DNA: TGTGCCAGCAGTTACGGGGGGCGGGGAGATACGCAGTATTTT

clone size: -
J gene: TRBJ2-7
V gene: TRBV5-8
D gene: -
CDR3 protein: CASSLGGRGPYEQYF
CDR3 DNA: TGTGCCAGCAGCTTAGGGGGGAGGGGGCCCTACGAGCAGTACTTC

clone size: -
J gene: TRBJ2-7
V gene: TRBV5-5
D gene: -
CDR3 protein: CASSFGIQGGEQYF
CDR3 DNA: TGTGCCAGCAGCTTTGGAATACAGGGGGGGGAGCAGTACTTC

clone size: -
J gene: TRBJ2-1
V gene: TRBV6-5
D gene: -
CDR3 protein: CASSPLGYSEQFF
CDR3 DNA: TGTGCCAGCAGCCCCCTAGGATATAGTGAGCAGTTCTTC

clone size: -
J gene: TRBJ2-5
V gene: TRBV30
D gene: -
CDR3 protein: CAWSRDTQGQTQYF
CDR3 DNA: TGTGCCTGGAGTCGGGACACCCAAGGGCAGACCCAGTACTTC

clone size: -
J gene: TRBJ2-1
V gene: TRBV4-3
D gene: TRBD2
CDR3 protein: CASSYGTSTEQFF
CDR3 DNA: TGCGCCAGCAGCTACGGGACTAGCACTGAGCAGTTCTTC

clone size: -
J gene: TRBJ1-1
V gene: TRBV5-6
D gene: -
CDR3 protein: CASSFDKGLNTEAFF
CDR3 DNA: TGTGCCAGCAGCTTCGATAAGGGCTTGAACACTGAAGCTTTCTTT

clone size: -
J gene: TRBJ2-7
V gene: TRBV9
D gene: -
CDR3 protein: CASSVEGGEQYF
CDR3 DNA: TGTGCCAGCAGCGTAGAGGGGGGCGAGCAGTACTTC

clone size: -
J gene: TRBJ1-4
V gene: TRBV5-1
D gene: -
CDR3 protein: CASSLEGRSNEKLFF
CDR3 DNA: TGCGCCAGCAGCTTGGAGGGGCGGAGTAATGAAAAACTGTTTTTT

clone size: -
J gene: TRBJ1-2
V gene: TRBV4-1
D gene: -
CDR3 protein: CASSQIEGRRFGYGYTF
CDR3 DNA: TGCGCCAGCAGCCAGATAGAGGGGCGGAGGTTTGGATATGGCTACACCTTC

clone size: -
J gene: TRBJ2-1
V gene: TRBV6-6
D gene: TRBD2
CDR3 protein: CASSLTSGNYNEQFF
CDR3 DNA: TGTGCCAGCAGTTTGACTAGCGGGAACTACAATGAGCAGTTCTTC

clone size: -
J gene: TRBJ1-1
V gene: TRBV6-5
D gene: TRBD1
CDR3 protein: CASNVRGLGEAFF
CDR3 DNA: TGTGCCAGCAACGTCAGGGGGCTGGGTGAAGCTTTCTTT

clone size: -
J gene: TRBJ1-2
V gene: TRBV19
D gene: TRBD1
CDR3 protein: CASEGAGDGYTF
CDR3 DNA: TGTGCCTCAGAGGGGGCCGGTGATGGCTACACCTTC

clone size: -
J gene: TRBJ2-5
V gene: TRBV7-2
D gene: -
CDR3 protein: CASSLVSVQETQYF
CDR3 DNA: TGTGCCAGCAGCTTAGTTTCAGTGCAAGAGACCCAGTACTTC

clone size: -
J gene: TRBJ2-2
V gene: TRBV4-3
D gene: -
CDR3 protein: CASSQVGVSGRGELFF
CDR3 DNA: TGCGCCAGCAGCCAAGTAGGAGTTAGCGGTAGGGGGGAGCTGTTTTTT

clone size: -
J gene: TRBJ2-5
V gene: TRBV7-9
D gene: TRBD1
CDR3 protein: CASSSTGFRGTQYF
CDR3 DNA: TGTGCCAGCAGCTCGACAGGGTTCAGGGGGACCCAGTACTTC

clone size: -
J gene: TRBJ1-1
V gene: TRBV19
D gene: -
CDR3 protein: CASSRAGNTEAFF
CDR3 DNA: TGTGCCAGTAGTAGGGCAGGGAACACTGAAGCTTTCTTT

clone size: -
J gene: TRBJ2-7
V gene: TRBV2
D gene: TRBD1
CDR3 protein: CASSRDRDEQYF
CDR3 DNA: TGTGCCAGCAGTCGGGACAGGGACGAGCAGTACTTC

clone size: -
J gene: TRBJ2-7
V gene: TRBV6-5
D gene: -
CDR3 protein: CASSYSTVTSYEQYF
CDR3 DNA: TGTGCCAGCAGTTATAGTACAGTAACCTCCTACGAGCAGTACTTC

clone size: -
J gene: TRBJ1-2
V gene: TRBV7-8
D gene: -
CDR3 protein: CASSLGEWDYGYTF
CDR3 DNA: TGTGCCAGCAGCTTAGGCGAGTGGGACTATGGCTACACCTTC

clone size: -
J gene: TRBJ2-2
V gene: TRBV6-6
D gene: TRBD2
CDR3 protein: CASSSQRGGPTGELFF
CDR3 DNA: TGTGCCAGCAGTTCTCAGCGGGGGGGGCCCACCGGGGAGCTGTTTTTT